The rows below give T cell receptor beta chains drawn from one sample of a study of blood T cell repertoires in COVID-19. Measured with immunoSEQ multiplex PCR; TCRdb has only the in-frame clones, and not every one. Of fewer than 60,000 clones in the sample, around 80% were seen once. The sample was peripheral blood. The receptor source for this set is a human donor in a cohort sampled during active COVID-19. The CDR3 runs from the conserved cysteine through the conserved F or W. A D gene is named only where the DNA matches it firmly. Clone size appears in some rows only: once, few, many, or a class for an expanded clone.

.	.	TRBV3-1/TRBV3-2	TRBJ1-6	CASSQGTGESPLHF	TGTGCCAGCAGCCAAGGTACGGGGGAATCACCCCTCCACTTT
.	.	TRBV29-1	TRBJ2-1	CSVEGTASYNEQFF	TGCAGCGTTGAAGGGACAGCCTCCTACAATGAGCAGTTCTTC
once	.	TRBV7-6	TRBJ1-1	CASTPTENTEAFF	TGTGCCAGCACCCCGACAGAGAACACTGAAGCTTTCTTT
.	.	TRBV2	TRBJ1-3	CASSRGGFRQGNTIYF	TGTGCCAGCAGCCGAGGGGGTTTCCGGCAGGGAAACACCATATATTTT
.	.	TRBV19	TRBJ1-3	CASAYRTSGNTIYF	TGTGCCAGTGCGTACAGGACCTCTGGAAACACCATATATTTT
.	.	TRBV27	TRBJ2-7	CASSVTGTLSSYEQYF	TGTGCCAGCAGTGTGACCGGGACTTTAAGCTCCTACGAGCAGTACTTC
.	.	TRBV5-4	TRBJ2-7	CASSQGLSKPYEQYF	TGTGCCAGCAGTCAGGGGCTGTCAAAACCCTACGAGCAGTACTTC
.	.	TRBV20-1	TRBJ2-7	CSATLSYEQYF	TGCAGTGCTACCCTATCCTACGAGCAGTACTTC
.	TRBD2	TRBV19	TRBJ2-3	CASSIEGGRATDTQYF	TGTGCCAGTAGTATAGAGGGCGGGAGGGCAACAGATACGCAGTATTTT
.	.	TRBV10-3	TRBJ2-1	CAITPDSSYNEQFF	TGTGCCATCACCCCGGACAGTTCCTACAATGAGCAGTTCTTC
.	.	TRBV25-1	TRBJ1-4	CASSESGGADEKLFF	TGTGCCAGCAGTGAATCTGGGGGGGCGGATGAAAAACTGTTTTTT
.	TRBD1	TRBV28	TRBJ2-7	CASSLWDRAYEQYF	TGTGCCAGCAGTTTATGGGACAGGGCCTACGAGCAGTACTTC
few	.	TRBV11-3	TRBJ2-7	CASSPTGTEQYF	TGTGCCAGCAGTCCCACAGGTACCGAGCAGTACTTC
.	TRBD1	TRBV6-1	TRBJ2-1	CASSGSGLRQGYNEQFF	TGTGCCAGCAGTGGTTCAGGTCTCCGACAGGGTTACAATGAGCAGTTCTTC
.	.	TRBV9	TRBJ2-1	CASSAGLYNEQFF	TGTGCCAGCAGCGCGGGACTCTACAATGAGCAGTTCTTC
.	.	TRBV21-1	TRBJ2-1	CASSKGRFSSYNEQFF	TGTGCCAGCAGCAAAGGGAGGTTTTCCTCCTACAATGAGCAGTTCTTC
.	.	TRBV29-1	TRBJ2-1	CSVAGESSYNEQFF	TGCAGCGTCGCCGGGGAGAGCTCCTACAATGAGCAGTTCTTC
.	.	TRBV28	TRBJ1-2	CASSAPGLGGYGYTF	TGTGCCAGCAGCGCGCCGGGACTAGGGGGCTATGGCTACACCTTC
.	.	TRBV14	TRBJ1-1	CASSQEWSDTEAFF	TGTGCCAGCAGCCAAGAGTGGTCGGACACTGAAGCTTTCTTT
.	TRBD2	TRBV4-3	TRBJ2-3	CASSQGKRERDTQYF	TGCGCCAGCAGCCAAGGAAAGCGGGAGAGGGATACGCAGTATTTT
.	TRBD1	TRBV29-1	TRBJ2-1	CSVGQGRSDYNEQFF	TGCAGCGTCGGACAGGGAAGGAGCGATTACAATGAGCAGTTCTTC
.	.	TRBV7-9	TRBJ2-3	CASSPRWGGSTDTQYF	TGTGCCAGCAGCCCCCGATGGGGCGGCAGCACAGATACGCAGTATTTT
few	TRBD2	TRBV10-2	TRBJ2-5	CASSATSGSYQETQYF	TGCGCCAGCAGTGCTACTAGCGGATCGTACCAAGAGACCCAGTACTTC
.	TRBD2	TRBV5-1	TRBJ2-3	CASSSGLAGPSTDTQYF	TGCGCCAGCAGCTCGGGACTAGCGGGGCCTAGCACAGATACGCAGTATTTT
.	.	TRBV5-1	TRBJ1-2	CASSQATNYGYTF	TGCGCCAGCTCACAGGCCACTAACTATGGCTACACCTTC
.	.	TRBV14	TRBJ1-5	CASSQDCARGIYNQPQHF	TGTGCCAGCAGCCAAGATTGTGCCCGGGGAATATACAATCAGCCCCAGCATTTT
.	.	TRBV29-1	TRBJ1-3	CSVARKDSSGNTIYF	TGCAGCGTTGCAAGAAAGGACAGTTCTGGAAACACCATATATTTT
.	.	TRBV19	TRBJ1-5	CASSIGGIGNQPQHF	TGTGCCAGTAGTATAGGAGGGATCGGTAATCAGCCCCAGCATTTT
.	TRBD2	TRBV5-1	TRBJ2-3	CASSQGLASSTDTQYF	TGCGCCAGCAGCCAGGGACTAGCGAGTAGCACAGATACGCAGTATTTT
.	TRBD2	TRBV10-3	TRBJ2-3	CAISLAGGFSDTQYF	TGTGCCATCAGCCTAGCGGGAGGGTTTTCAGATACGCAGTATTTT
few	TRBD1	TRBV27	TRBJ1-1	CASSSGDRARAFF	TGTGCCAGCAGTTCTGGGGACAGGGCCAGAGCTTTCTTT
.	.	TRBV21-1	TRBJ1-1	CASSPGQGGSNTEAFF	TGTGCCAGCAGCCCTGGACAGGGAGGATCGAACACTGAAGCTTTCTTT
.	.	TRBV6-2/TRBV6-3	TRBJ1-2	CASSLQGTFIYGYTF	TGTGCCAGCAGTCTGCAGGGGACCTTCATCTATGGCTACACCTTC
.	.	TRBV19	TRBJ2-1	CASSPQTSGNEQFF	TGTGCCAGTAGTCCCCAGACAAGCGGGAATGAGCAGTTCTTC
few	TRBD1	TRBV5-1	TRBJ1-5	CASSLGQGPNQPQHF	TGCGCCAGCAGCTTAGGACAGGGGCCAAATCAGCCCCAGCATTTT
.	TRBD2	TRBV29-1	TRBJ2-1	CSVEDRLAAYNEQFF	TGCAGCGTTGAAGATCGACTAGCGGCCTACAATGAGCAGTTCTTC
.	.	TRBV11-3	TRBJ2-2	CASSPPNFNTGELFF	TGTGCCAGCAGCCCCCCTAATTTTAACACCGGGGAGCTGTTTTTT
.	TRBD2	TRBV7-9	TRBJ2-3	CASSFGLAGTDTQYF	TGTGCCAGCAGCTTCGGACTAGCGGGAACAGATACGCAGTATTTT
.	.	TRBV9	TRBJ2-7	CASSSTADSYEQYF	TGTGCCAGCAGCTCTACAGCTGACTCCTACGAGCAGTACTTC
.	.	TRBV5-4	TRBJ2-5	CASSLGGSAQETQYF	TGTGCCAGCAGCTTGGGCGGATCGGCCCAAGAGACCCAGTACTTC
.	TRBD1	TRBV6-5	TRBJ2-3	CASSRGPTDTQYF	TGTGCCAGCAGTAGGGGGCCCACAGATACGCAGTATTTT
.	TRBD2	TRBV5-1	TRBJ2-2	CASSPGLARVTGELFF	TGCGCCAGCAGCCCGGGACTAGCACGGGTCACCGGGGAGCTGTTTTTT
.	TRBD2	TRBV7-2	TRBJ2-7	CASSPGLAGEIKYF	TGTGCCAGCAGTCCCGGACTAGCGGGTGAGATTAAGTACTTC
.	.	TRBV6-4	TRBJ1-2	CASKGAGGGYTF	TGTGCCAGCAAAGGGGCCGGGGGTGGCTACACCTTC
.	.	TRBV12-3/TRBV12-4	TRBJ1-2	CASSRQEIYGYTF	TGTGCCAGCAGTCGACAGGAGATCTATGGCTACACCTTC
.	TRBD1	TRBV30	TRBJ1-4	CAWSLVRGEKLFF	TGTGCCTGGAGTTTAGTCAGGGGGGAAAAACTGTTTTTT
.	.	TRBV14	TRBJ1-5	CASSQQIQGPHFNQPQHF	TGTGCCAGCAGCCAGCAAATTCAGGGGCCGCATTTCAATCAGCCCCAGCATTTT
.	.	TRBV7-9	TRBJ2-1	CASSVGSSSNEQFF	TGTGCCAGCAGCGTCGGGAGCTCGTCCAATGAGCAGTTCTTC
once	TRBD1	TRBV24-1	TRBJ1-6	CATSDRDRGNSPLHF	TGTGCCACCAGTGACCGCGACAGGGGGAATTCACCCCTCCACTTT
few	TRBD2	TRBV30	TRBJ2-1	CAWSPLAGGLRQFF	TGTGCCTGGAGTCCACTAGCGGGAGGACTAAGGCAGTTCTTC
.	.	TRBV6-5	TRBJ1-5	CASSYYGGVNQPQHF	TGTGCCAGCAGTTACTACGGGGGGGTCAATCAGCCCCAGCATTTT
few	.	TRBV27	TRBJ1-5	CASSLVRHTSNQPQHF	TGTGCCAGCAGTTTAGTAAGACACACTAGCAATCAGCCCCAGCATTTT
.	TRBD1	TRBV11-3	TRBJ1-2	CASSLDRGGGYTF	TGTGCCAGCAGCCTTGACAGGGGAGGTGGCTACACCTTC
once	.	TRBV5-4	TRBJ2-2	CASSNSGLTGELFF	TGTGCCAGCAGCAACTCGGGACTCACCGGGGAGCTGTTTTTT